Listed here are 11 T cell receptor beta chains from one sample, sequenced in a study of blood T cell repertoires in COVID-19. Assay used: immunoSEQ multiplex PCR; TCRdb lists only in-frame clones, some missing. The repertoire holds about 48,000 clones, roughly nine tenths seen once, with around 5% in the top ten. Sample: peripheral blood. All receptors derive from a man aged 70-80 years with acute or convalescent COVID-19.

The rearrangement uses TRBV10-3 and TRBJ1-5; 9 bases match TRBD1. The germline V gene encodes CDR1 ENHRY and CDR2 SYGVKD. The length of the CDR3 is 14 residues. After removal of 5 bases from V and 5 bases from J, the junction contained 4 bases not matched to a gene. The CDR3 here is CAISKGQGDQPQHF. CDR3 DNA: TGTGCCATCAGTAAGGGACAGGGAGATCAGCCCCAGCATTTT.

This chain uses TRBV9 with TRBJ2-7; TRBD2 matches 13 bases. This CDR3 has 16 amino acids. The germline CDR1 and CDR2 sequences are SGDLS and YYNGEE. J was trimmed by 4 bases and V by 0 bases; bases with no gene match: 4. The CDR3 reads CASSVGVTSGGYEQYF. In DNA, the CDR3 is TGTGCCAGCAGCGTAGGGGTGACTAGCGGGGGGTACGAGCAGTACTTC. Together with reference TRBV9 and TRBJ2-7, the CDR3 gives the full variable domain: DSGVTQTPKHLITATGQRVTLRCSPRSGDLSVYWYQQSLDQGLQFLIQYYNGEERAKGNILERFSAQQFPDLHSELNLSSLELGDSALYFCASSVGVTSGGYEQYFGPGTRLTVT.

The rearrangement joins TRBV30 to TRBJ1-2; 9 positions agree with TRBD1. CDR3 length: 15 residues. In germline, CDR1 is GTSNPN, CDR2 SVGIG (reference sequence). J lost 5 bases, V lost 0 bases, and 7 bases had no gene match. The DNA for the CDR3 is TGTGCCTGGAGTGTAAAGACAGGGGGTGGGTATGGCTACACCTTC. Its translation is CAWSVKTGGGYGYTF.

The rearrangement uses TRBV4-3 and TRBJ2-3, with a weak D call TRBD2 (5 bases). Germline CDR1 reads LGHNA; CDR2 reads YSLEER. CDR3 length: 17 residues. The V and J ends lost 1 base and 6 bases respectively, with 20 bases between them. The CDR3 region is CASSQVGNKRASDTQYF. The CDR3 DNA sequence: TGCGCCAGCAGCCAAGTTGGAAACAAGAGGGCCTCTGATACGCAGTATTTT.

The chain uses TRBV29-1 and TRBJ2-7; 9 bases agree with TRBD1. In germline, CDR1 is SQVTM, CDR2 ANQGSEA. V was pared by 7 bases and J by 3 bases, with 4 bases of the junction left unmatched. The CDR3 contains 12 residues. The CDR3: CSGRDRVYEQYF. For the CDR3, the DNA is TGCAGCGGGAGGGACAGGGTCTACGAGCAGTACTTC.

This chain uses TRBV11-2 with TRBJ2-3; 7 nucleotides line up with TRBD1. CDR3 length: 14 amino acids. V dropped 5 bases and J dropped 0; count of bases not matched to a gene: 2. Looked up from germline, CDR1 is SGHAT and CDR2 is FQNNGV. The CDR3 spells CASSADRSTDTQYF. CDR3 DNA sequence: TGTGCCAGCAGCGCGGACAGGAGCACAGATACGCAGTATTTT.

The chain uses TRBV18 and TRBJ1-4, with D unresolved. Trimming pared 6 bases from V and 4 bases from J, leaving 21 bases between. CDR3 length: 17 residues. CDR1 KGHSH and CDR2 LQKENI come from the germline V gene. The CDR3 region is CASSPRSKGSHNEKLFF. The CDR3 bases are TGTGCCAGCTCTCCGCGTTCGAAAGGTAGCCATAATGAAAAACTGTTTTTT.

The DNA for the CDR3 is TGTGCCAGCAGCTCCCCTAGCGGGGCCCAAGAGACCCAGTACTTC. Amino acid sequence: CASSSPSGAQETQYF. The chain links TRBV5-6 to TRBJ2-5, with TRBD2 matching 9 bases. Germline loops: CDR1 SGHDT, CDR2 YYEEEE. The CDR3 has 15 residues. After removal of 3 bases from V and 1 base from J, the junction contained 4 bases not matched to a gene. Using reference TRBV5-6 and TRBJ2-5 for the parts outside the CDR3, the full variable domain is DAGVTQSPTHLIKTRGQQVTLRCSPKSGHDTVSWYQQALGQGPQFIFQYYEEEERQRGNFPDRFSGHQFPNYSSELNVNALLLGDSALYLCASSSPSGAQETQYFGPGTRLLVL.

The CDR3: CASTSLGRGPYQPQHF. CDR3 sequence (DNA): TGTGCCAGCACCTCCCTGGGCAGGGGGCCTTATCAGCCCCAGCATTTT. The rearrangement uses TRBV5-6 and TRBJ1-5; 8 positions agree with TRBD1. Germline trimming cut 6 bases from V and 5 bases from J; bases unmatched to any gene: 13. Germline V gene data show CDR1 as SGHDT and CDR2 as YYEEEE. CDR3 size: 16 residues.

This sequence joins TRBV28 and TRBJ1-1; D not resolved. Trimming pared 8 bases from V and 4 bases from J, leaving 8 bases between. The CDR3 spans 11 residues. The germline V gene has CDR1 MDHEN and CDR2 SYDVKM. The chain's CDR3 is CASHTGTEAFF. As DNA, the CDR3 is TGTGCCAGCCATACGGGCACTGAAGCTTTCTTT.

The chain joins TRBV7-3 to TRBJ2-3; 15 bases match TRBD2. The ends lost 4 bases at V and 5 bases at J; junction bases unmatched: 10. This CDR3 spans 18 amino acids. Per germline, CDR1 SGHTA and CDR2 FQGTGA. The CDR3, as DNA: TGTGCCAGCAGCTCGGGACTAGCGGGGGGACCAGATAGAGATACGCAGTATTTT. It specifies CASSSGLAGGPDRDTQYF.